This T cell receptor (beta chain) originates from a study of blood T cell repertoires in COVID-19. As for the study in general: The United States, Italy and Spain were the sources of the acute and convalescent COVID-19 samples. PBMCs, B-cell-depleted T cells, or T cells provided the cDNA or gDNA that made up the material.

Authors' analysis steps: Scientists estimated how many nucleated cells there were by amplifying reference gene primers. TCRdb keeps only in-frame clones here, not all; method: immunoSEQ multiplex PCR. That table furnishes V, J and clone size, whereas the DNA furnished D and trimming. This sample has roughly 200,000 clones, with 89% found just once. The V gene's germline CDR1 is SGHRS and CDR2 YFSETQ. The CDR3 is made up of 15 amino acids. V dropped 4 bases and J dropped 6 bases, with 16 bases sitting between them. The TCR comes from a man in his forties with acute or convalescent COVID-19. This rearrangement joins TRBV5-1 to TRBJ2-2; D is perhaps TRBD2 (5 bases). The sample consisted of peripheral blood. CDR3 coding DNA: TGCGCCAGCAGCCGGGAAGGTACGGTATCCGGGGAGCTGTTTTTT. Protein sequence: CASSREGTVSGELFF.